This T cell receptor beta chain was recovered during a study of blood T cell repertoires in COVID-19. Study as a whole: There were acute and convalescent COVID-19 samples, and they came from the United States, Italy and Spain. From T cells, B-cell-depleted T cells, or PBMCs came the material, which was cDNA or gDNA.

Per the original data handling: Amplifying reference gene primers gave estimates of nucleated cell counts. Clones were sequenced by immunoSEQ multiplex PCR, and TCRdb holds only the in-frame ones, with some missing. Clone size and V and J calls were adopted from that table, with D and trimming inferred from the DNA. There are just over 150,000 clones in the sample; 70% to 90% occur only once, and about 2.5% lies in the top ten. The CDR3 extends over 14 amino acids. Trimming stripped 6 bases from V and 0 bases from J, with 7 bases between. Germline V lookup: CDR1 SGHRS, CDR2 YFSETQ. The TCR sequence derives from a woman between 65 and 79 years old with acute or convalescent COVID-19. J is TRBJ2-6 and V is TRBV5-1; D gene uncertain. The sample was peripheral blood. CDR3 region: CASNEFSGANVLTF. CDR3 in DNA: TGCGCCAGCAACGAGTTCTCTGGGGCCAACGTCCTGACTTTC. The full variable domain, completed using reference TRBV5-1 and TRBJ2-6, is KAGVTQTPRYLIKTRGQQVTLSCSPISGHRSVSWYQQTPGQGLQFLFEYFSETQRNKGNFPGRFSGRQFSNSRSEMNVSTLELGDSALYLCASNEFSGANVLTFGAGSRLTVL.